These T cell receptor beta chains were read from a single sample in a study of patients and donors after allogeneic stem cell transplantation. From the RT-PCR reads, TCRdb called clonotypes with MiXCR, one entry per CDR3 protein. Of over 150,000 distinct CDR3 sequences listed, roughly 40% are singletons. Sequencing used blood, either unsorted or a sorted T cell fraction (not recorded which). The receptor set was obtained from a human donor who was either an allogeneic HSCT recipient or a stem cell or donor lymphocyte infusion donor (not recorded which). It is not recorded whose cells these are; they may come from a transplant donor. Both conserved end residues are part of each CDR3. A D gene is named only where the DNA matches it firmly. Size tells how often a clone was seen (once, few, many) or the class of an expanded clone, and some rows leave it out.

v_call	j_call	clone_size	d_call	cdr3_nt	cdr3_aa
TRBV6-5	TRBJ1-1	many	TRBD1	TGTGCCAGCAGCTACAGGGGGATGAACACTGAAGCTTTCTTT	CASSYRGMNTEAFF
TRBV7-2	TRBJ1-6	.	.	TGTGCCAGCAGTCCCGGCGGGCAGAGGGATTCACCCCTCCACTTT	CASSPGGQRDSPLHF
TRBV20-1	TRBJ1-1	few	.	TGCTCACTCTGGGAGAACACTGAAGCTTTCTTT	CSLWENTEAFF
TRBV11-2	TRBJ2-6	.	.	TGTGCCAGCAGCTCACAGGGTAGCGGAGGGGCCAACGTCCTGACTTTC	CASSSQGSGGANVLTF
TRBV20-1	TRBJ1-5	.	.	TGCAGTGCTATAGATGTCAGGGAGGGTGGGCAGCCCCAGCATTTT	CSAIDVREGGQPQHF
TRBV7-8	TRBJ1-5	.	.	TGTGCCAGCAGCTTAGCGGGGGACACCTATCGACCCCAGCATTTT	CASSLAGDTYRPQHF
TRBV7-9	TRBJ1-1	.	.	TGTGCCAGCAGCTCAGCTGGGGGGCTAATGAACACTGAAGCTTTCTTT	CASSSAGGLMNTEAFF
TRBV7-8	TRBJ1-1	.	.	TGTGCCAGCAGCTTAGAACTGTGGAACACTGAAGCTTTCTTT	CASSLELWNTEAFF
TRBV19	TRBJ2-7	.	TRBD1	TGTGCCAGTAGTATGGGCTTTGGGACAGGGGCCTACGAGCAGTACTTC	CASSMGFGTGAYEQYF
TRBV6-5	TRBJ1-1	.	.	TGTGCCAGCAGTCAGCGGGGAGGGGGCACTGAAGCTTTCTTT	CASSQRGGGTEAFF
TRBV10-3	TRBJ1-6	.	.	TGTGCCATCAGTGCCAAGGTCCTTCGGGATAATTCACCCCTCCACTTT	CAISAKVLRDNSPLHF
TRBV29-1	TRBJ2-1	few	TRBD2	TGCAGCGTTGAAGAGGGCGCGGGACTAGCGGGAGTGGATGAGCAGTTCTTC	CSVEEGAGLAGVDEQFF
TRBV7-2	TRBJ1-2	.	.	TGTGCCAGCAGCTCCCCTCGAGGAGGCTACACCTTC	CASSSPRGGYTF
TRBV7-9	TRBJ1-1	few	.	TGTGCCAGCAGCCCTAGGGGCCCCTTACGGGGGAACACTGAAGCTTTCTTT	CASSPRGPLRGNTEAFF
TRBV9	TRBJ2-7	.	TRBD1	TGTGCCAGCAGTCCCCGGGACAGCCTTTTACGCTCCTACGAGCAGTACTTC	CASSPRDSLLRSYEQYF
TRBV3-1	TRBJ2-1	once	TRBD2	TGTGCCAGCAGCCTCCCCCTCGCGGGAGTCAATGAGCAGTTCTTC	CASSLPLAGVNEQFF
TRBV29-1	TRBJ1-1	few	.	TGCAGCGTTGATCTTGGACAGAACTTGAACACTGAAGCTTTCTTT	CSVDLGQNLNTEAFF
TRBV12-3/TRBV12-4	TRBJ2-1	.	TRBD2	TGTGCCAGCACCGGGACTAGCGGGACTTACAATGAGCAGTTCTTC	CASTGTSGTYNEQFF
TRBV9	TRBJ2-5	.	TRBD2	TGTGCCAGCAGCGTAGATGGGAGGGCCGGGGAGACCCAGTACTTC	CASSVDGRAGETQYF
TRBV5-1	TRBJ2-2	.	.	TGCGCCAGCAGCTTGGGAGGAAAGGCCGGGGAGCTGTTTTTT	CASSLGGKAGELFF
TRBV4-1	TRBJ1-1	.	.	TGCGCCAGCAGCCAATCAGGGAGCGGGACTGAAGCTTTCTTT	CASSQSGSGTEAFF
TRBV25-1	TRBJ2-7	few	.	TGTGCCAGCTCCATGGCGGGGCTCCATTCCTACGAGCAGTACTTC	CASSMAGLHSYEQYF
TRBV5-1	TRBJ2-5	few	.	TGCGCCAGCAGCTTGGTGCAAGAGACCCAGTACTTC	CASSLVQETQYF
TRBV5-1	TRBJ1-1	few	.	TGCGCCAGCAGCTTTACAGGTCACACTGAAGCTTTCTTT	CASSFTGHTEAFF
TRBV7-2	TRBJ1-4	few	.	TGTGCCAGCAGCCTGGGGTCCTCAACTAATGAAAAACTGTTTTTT	CASSLGSSTNEKLFF